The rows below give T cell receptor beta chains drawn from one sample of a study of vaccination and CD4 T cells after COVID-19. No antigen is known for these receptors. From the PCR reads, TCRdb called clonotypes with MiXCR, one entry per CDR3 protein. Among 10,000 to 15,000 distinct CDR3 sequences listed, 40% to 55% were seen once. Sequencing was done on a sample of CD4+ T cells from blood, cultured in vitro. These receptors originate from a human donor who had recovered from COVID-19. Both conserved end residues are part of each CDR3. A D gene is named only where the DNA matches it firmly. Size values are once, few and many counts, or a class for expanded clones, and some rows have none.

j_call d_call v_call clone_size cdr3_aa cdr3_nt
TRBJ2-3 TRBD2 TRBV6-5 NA CASSYHASGPGGTDTQYF TGTGCCAGCAGTTACCATGCTAGCGGGCCCGGAGGTACAGATACGCAGTATTTT
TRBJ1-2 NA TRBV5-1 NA CASSLGRDSGGYTF TGCGCCAGCAGCTTGGGCCGGGATTCGGGAGGCTACACCTTC
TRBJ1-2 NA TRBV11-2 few CASSLIPGGLGGYTF TGTGCCAGCAGCTTAATTCCTGGGGGTTTGGGCGGCTACACCTTC
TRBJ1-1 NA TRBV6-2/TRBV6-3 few CASSYLGALNTEAFF TGTGCCAGCAGTTACCTGGGGGCCCTGAACACTGAAGCTTTCTTT
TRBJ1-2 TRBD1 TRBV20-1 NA CSASTGAFGYTF TGCAGCGCATCGACAGGGGCCTTCGGCTACACCTTC
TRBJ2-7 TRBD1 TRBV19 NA CASSTGTGFDEQYF TGTGCCAGTAGTACGGGGACAGGGTTTGACGAGCAGTACTTC
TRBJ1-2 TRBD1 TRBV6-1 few CASSVQSRDRGGYTF TGTGCCAGCAGTGTCCAAAGCCGGGACAGGGGCGGCTACACCTTC
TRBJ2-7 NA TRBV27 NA CASSLTRVSYEQYF TGTGCCAGCAGTTTGACCCGGGTCTCCTACGAGCAGTACTTC
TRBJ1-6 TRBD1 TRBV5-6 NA CASSAGQGNSPLHF TGTGCCAGCAGCGCTGGACAGGGCAATTCACCCCTCCACTTT
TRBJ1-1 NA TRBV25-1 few CASSPTGEFKAFF TGTGCCAGCAGCCCCACGGGGGAATTTAAAGCTTTCTTT
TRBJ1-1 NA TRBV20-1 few CSAEGGKTEAFF TGCAGTGCGGAAGGAGGGAAGACTGAAGCTTTCTTT
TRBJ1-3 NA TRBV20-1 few CSASAGSGNTIYF TGCAGTGCTAGTGCAGGTTCCGGAAACACCATATATTTT
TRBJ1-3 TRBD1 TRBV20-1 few CSAGGFTGGQRNTIYF TGCAGTGCTGGGGGGTTTACAGGGGGCCAAAGAAACACCATATATTTT
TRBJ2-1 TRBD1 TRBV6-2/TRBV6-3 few CASSYSPGQFYNEQFF TGTGCCAGCAGTTACTCGCCGGGACAGTTCTACAATGAGCAGTTCTTC
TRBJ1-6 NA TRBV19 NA CASRIKTGGSYNSPLHF TGTGCCAGTAGGATAAAGACCGGGGGCTCCTATAATTCACCCCTCCACTTT
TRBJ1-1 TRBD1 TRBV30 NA CAWSYGTATEAFF TGTGCCTGGAGTTACGGGACAGCCACTGAAGCTTTCTTT
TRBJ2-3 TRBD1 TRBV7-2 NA CASSNSQGATDTQYF TGTGCCAGCAGCAACTCTCAGGGGGCGACAGATACGCAGTATTTT
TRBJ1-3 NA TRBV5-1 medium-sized CASSARGGGTIYF TGCGCCAGCAGCGCCCGCGGGGGAGGCACCATATATTTT
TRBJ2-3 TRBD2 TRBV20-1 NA CSARGGGGGASDTQYF TGCAGTGCTAGGGGGGGAGGCGGGGGGGCCTCAGATACGCAGTATTTT
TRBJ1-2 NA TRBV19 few CASSGTRTYGYTF TGTGCCAGTAGCGGCACACGCACCTATGGCTACACCTTC
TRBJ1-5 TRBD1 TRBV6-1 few CASSLDRGSNQPQHF TGTGCCAGCAGTCTGGACAGGGGGAGCAATCAGCCCCAGCATTTT
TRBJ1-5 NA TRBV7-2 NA CASSFADSNQPQHF TGTGCCAGCAGCTTCGCCGACAGTAATCAGCCCCAGCATTTT
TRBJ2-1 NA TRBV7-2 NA CASRKDRSAYNEQFF TGTGCCAGCAGGAAAGACAGGTCTGCTTACAATGAGCAGTTCTTC
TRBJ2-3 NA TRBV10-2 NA CASNDVSRSDTQYF TGCGCCAGCAATGACGTTTCTAGATCGGATACGCAGTATTTT
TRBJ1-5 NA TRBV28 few CASSPRDRNQPQHF TGTGCCAGCAGTCCAAGGGACCGGAATCAGCCCCAGCATTTT
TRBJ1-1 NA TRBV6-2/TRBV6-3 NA CASSPVWFSEAFF TGTGCCAGCAGCCCGGTCTGGTTTTCTGAAGCTTTCTTT
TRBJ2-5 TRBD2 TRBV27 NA CASSPLAVRGETQHF TGTGCCAGCAGTCCACTAGCGGTGAGGGGAGAGACCCAGCACTTC
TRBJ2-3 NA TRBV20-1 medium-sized CSARDQVAGANTQYF TGCAGTGCTAGAGATCAAGTGGCAGGGGCAAATACGCAGTATTTT
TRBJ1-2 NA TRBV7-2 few CASSLGVEIDGYTF TGTGCCAGCAGCTTAGGGGTGGAGATTGATGGCTACACCTTC
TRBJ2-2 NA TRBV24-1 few CATSANTGELFF TGTGCCACCAGTGCCAACACCGGGGAGCTGTTTTTT
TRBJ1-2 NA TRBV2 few CASSPDAGDYGYTF TGTGCCAGCTCCCCAGACGCAGGGGACTATGGCTACACCTTC
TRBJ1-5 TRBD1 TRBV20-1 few CSARETGYDGNQPQHF TGCAGTGCTAGGGAGACAGGGTACGACGGCAATCAGCCCCAGCATTTT
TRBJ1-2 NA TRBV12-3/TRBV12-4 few CASSMRGAGGYTF TGTGCCAGCTCGATGAGGGGCGCGGGAGGCTACACCTTC
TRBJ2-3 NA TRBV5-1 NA CASAKTDTQYF TGCGCCAGCGCAAAAACAGATACGCAGTATTTT
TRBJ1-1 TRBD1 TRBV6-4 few CASRRDRANTEAFF TGTGCCAGCAGGAGAGACAGGGCGAACACTGAAGCTTTCTTT
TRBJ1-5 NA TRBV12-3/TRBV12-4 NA CASSLSTGLQPQHF TGTGCCAGCAGTTTAAGTACTGGGCTTCAGCCCCAGCATTTT
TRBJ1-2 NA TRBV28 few CASSSIHQGNYGYTF TGTGCCAGCAGTTCAATCCACCAGGGGAACTATGGCTACACCTTC
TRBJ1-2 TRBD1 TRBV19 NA CASSTSTGPSTNGYTF TGTGCCAGTAGTACGTCGACAGGGCCTTCAACAAATGGCTACACCTTC
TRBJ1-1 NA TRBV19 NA CASNTPGVGGTEAFF TGTGCCAGCAACACCCCAGGGGTTGGGGGCACTGAAGCTTTCTTT
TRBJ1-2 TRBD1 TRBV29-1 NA CSVDHRQGSSYGYTF TGCAGCGTTGACCACCGACAGGGTAGCTCTTATGGCTACACCTTC
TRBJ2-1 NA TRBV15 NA CATSRDRGDTQQFF TGTGCCACCAGCAGAGATAGGGGGGACACCCAGCAGTTCTTC
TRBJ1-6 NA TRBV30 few CAWSDMGSYNSPLHF TGTGCCTGGAGTGACATGGGATCCTATAATTCACCCCTCCACTTT
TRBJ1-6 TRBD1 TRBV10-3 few CAISERQGPNSPLHF TGTGCCATCAGTGAAAGACAGGGACCCAATTCACCCCTCCACTTT
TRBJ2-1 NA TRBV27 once CASSTTAGPNNEQFF TGTGCCAGCAGCACAACCGCGGGACCAAACAATGAGCAGTTCTTC
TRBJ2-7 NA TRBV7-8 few CASSFTGPYEQYF TGTGCCAGCAGCTTTACAGGGCCCTACGAGCAGTACTTC
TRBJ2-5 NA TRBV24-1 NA CATSVGVQGSEETQYF TGTGCCACCAGTGTTGGGGTACAGGGCAGTGAAGAGACCCAGTACTTC
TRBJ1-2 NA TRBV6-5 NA CASSYRKGNVGGYTF TGTGCCAGCAGTTACCGTAAGGGGAACGTTGGTGGCTACACCTTC
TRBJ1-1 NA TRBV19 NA CASSVQTGLTEAFF TGTGCCAGTAGTGTTCAAACAGGTCTCACTGAAGCTTTCTTT
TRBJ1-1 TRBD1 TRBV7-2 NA CASSPVGTGLGTEAFF TGTGCCAGCAGCCCCGTGGGGACAGGGTTGGGCACTGAAGCTTTCTTT
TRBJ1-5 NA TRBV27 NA CASSPEGWQPQHF TGTGCCAGCAGCCCTGAGGGGTGGCAGCCCCAGCATTTT
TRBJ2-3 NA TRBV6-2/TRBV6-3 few CASSYSTWTTGTDTQYF TGTGCCAGCAGTTACTCGACCTGGACAACCGGCACAGATACGCAGTATTTT
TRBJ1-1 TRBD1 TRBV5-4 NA CASKLRQGAMNTEAFF TGTGCCAGCAAGTTGAGACAGGGGGCAATGAACACTGAAGCTTTCTTT
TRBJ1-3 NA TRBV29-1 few CSVGGQGSGNTIYF TGCAGCGTGGGGGGACAAGGATCTGGAAACACCATATATTTT
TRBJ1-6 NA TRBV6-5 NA CASSYRDSPLHF TGTGCCAGCAGTTACAGAGATTCACCCCTCCACTTT
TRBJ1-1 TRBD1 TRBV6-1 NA CATGAGGNVNTEAFF TGTGCCACAGGAGCAGGGGGCAACGTGAACACTGAAGCTTTCTTT
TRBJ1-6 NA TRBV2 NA CASTQRASNSPLHF TGTGCCAGCACCCAACGGGCCAGTAATTCACCCCTCCACTTT
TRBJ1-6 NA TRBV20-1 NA CSALEGRDSYNSPLHF TGCAGTGCCCTCGAGGGGAGGGACTCCTATAATTCACCCCTCCACTTT